This TCR beta chain was observed in a study of blood T cells in healthy people across ages. The CDR3 contains 14 residues. V was cut by 1 base and J by 1 base, with 10 bases left in between. Germline CDR1 is DFQATT and CDR2 is SNEGSKA (reference sequence). Primers used in a second PCR of about 7 to 12 cycles were a sample-barcoded 5' primer and a J-beta primer mix. Every sample gave at least 3 million paired-end reads containing CDR3. TCRdb used MiXCR to reprocess the 5' RACE reads, holding one entry per CDR3 protein. The sample records fewer than 1,000,000 distinct CDR3 sequences, 40% to 50% being singletons. For every donor, a draw yielded ten milliliters of peripheral blood. There are many counts of this clonotype.

The sequenced material came from blood. The chain has TRBV20-1 and TRBJ1-1; the D gene is possibly TRBD1 (6 bases). The sequence was collected from a man in his 60s in good health. The CDR3: CSARVAGANTEAFF. CDR3 nucleotides: TGCAGTGCTAGAGTGGCAGGGGCGAACACTGAAGCTTTCTTT.